The 27 T cell receptor beta chains below were found in one sample sequenced in a study of blood T cells in healthy people across ages. Then a second PCR, running roughly 7 to 11 cycles, was carried out with a sample-barcoded 5' primer and a J-beta primer mix. TCRdb recomputed calls from the 5' RACE reads with MiXCR, one row per CDR3 protein. This table has fewer than 600,000 distinct CDR3 sequences, about 27% appearing once. These data were also reused for a study on T cells of mothers and their children.

Sequencing was done on a sample of blood. The receptors here all came from a boy between 2 and 10 years old in good health.

This clonotype showed up just a few times. The chain combines TRBV27 with TRBJ2-1; D gene ambiguous. V was clipped by 8 bases and J by 3 bases, with 14 bases between them. CDR1 and CDR2 from the germline V gene are MNHEY and SMNVEV (reference sequence). This CDR3 has 14 residues. The chain's CDR3 is CASSEFRDYNEQFF. The CDR3 coding sequence is TGTGCCAGCTCCGAGTTTCGCGACTACAATGAGCAGTTCTTC.

The chain couples TRBV5-1 to TRBJ1-2; D might be TRBD1 (5 bases). V shed 4 bases and J shed 0 bases, with 13 bases lying between them. Germline V gene sequence: CDR1 SGHRS, CDR2 YFSETQ. The CDR3 consists of 15 residues. The CDR3 nucleotides are TGCGCCAGCAGCGCTAGGGGCAGAGCTAACTATGGCTACACCTTC. This encodes CASSARGRANYGYTF.

This clonotype was counted only a few times. The V gene is TRBV6-2 or TRBV6-3, the J gene TRBJ1-1, with D tentatively TRBD1 (5 bases). The CDR3 totals 12 residues. V gave up 5 bases and J gave up 7 bases, with 11 bases separating them. Germline CDR1 reads MNHEY; CDR2 reads SVGEGT. This CDR3 is CASSRRGLEAFF. Here the CDR3 DNA reads TGTGCCAGCAGTCGCCGGGGCCTTGAAGCTTTCTTT.

V is TRBV20-1 and J is TRBJ1-2; D uncertain. This CDR3 has 12 residues. V was clipped by 4 bases and J by 3 bases, with 9 bases between them. Per the germline V gene, CDR1 is DFQATT and CDR2 is SNEGSKA (reference sequence). The CDR3: CSATQNDYGYTF. The DNA of the CDR3 is TGCAGTGCTACGCAGAACGACTATGGCTACACCTTC.

The genes are TRBV2 and TRBJ1-2; D call uncertain. V shed 6 bases and J shed 7 bases, with 12 bases lying between them. The CDR3 consists of 12 residues. In germline, CDR1 is SNHLY, CDR2 FYNNEI. The CDR3 DNA reads as TGTGCCAGCAGGGGTGTGGGGTCTGGCTACACCTTC. This encodes CASRGVGSGYTF.

This chain links TRBV6-5 with TRBJ2-2, with TRBD2 as a possible D gene (5 bases). CDR3 size: 14 residues. V gave up 6 bases and J gave up 2 bases, with 10 bases separating them. Germline CDR1 and CDR2: MNHEY and SVGAGI. The CDR3 nucleotides are TGTGCCAGCAGCCTGGACTTCAACACCGGGGAGCTGTTTTTT. It translates to CASSLDFNTGELFF.

The rearrangement joins TRBV7-2 to TRBJ2-7, with 7 bases identical to TRBD1. The CDR3 spans 14 residues. Looked up from germline, CDR1 is SGHTA and CDR2 is FQGNSA. Germline trimming cut 5 bases from V and 2 bases from J; bases unmatched to any gene: 6. The DNA for the CDR3 is TGTGCCAGCAGCCGGACAGGCCCTACCTACGAGCAGTACTTC. This translates into CASSRTGPTYEQYF.

This clonotype has only a few counts. V gene TRBV29-1 combines with J gene TRBJ1-4; D might be TRBD1 (5 bases). Per germline, CDR1 SQVTM and CDR2 ANQGSEA. The CDR3 loop spans 12 amino acids. V was shortened by 6 bases and J by 3 bases, with 8 bases between the two germline ends. DNA of the CDR3: TGCAGCGTCCGACAGCCTAATGAAAAACTGTTTTTT. This codes for CSVRQPNEKLFF.

This clonotype was seen many times. V and J are TRBV7-2 and TRBJ2-4; tentatively, D is TRBD1 (5 bases). Germline V gene data show CDR1 as SGHTA and CDR2 as FQGNSA. V was cut by 4 bases and J by 6 bases, with 16 bases left in between. The CDR3 runs to 15 residues. The CDR3 region is CASSSSQGVRNIQYF. In DNA, the CDR3 is TGTGCCAGCAGCTCTTCCCAGGGTGTACGAAACATTCAGTACTTC.

This clonotype was counted only a few times. The rearrangement joins TRBV7-2 to TRBJ2-1, with a weak D call TRBD2 (5 bases). CDR1 and CDR2 (germline): SGHTA, FQGNSA. The ends were cut back, 10 bases at V and 9 bases at J, with 10 bases in the middle. The CDR3 length is 10 residues. CDR3 DNA sequence: TGTGCCAAGCTAGCAGGTGAGCAGTTCTTC. Protein: CAKLAGEQFF.

This chain connects TRBV5-8 to TRBJ2-4; the D gene is possibly TRBD2 (6 bases). Germline V gene sequence: CDR1 SGHTS, CDR2 YDEGEE. The length of the CDR3 is 13 residues. Deletions cut 6 bases from V and 7 bases from J, with 14 bases between. In DNA, the CDR3 is TGTGCCAGCACCCCATCGGGGGAGAACATTCAGTACTTC. The encoded protein is CASTPSGENIQYF.

The genes are TRBV7-9 and TRBJ2-4, with TRBD1 matching over 9 bases. The V and J ends lost 4 bases and 0 bases, in that order; junction bases with no gene match: 1. Per germline, CDR1 SEHNR and CDR2 FQNEAQ (reference sequence). This CDR3 has 15 residues. CDR3 bases: TGTGCCAGCAGCTCGGACAGGGGAGCCAAAAACATTCAGTACTTC. Translated, it gives CASSSDRGAKNIQYF.

The chain recombines TRBV5-1 with TRBJ2-5; 10 bases agree with TRBD2. The V gene end was trimmed by 6 bases and the J gene end by 2 bases; junction bases not matched to a gene: 4. The CDR3 contains 14 residues. The V gene's germline CDR1 is SGHRS and CDR2 YFSETQ. The CDR3 DNA is TGCGCCAGCAAGAAGCGGGAGGGACAAGAGACCCAGTACTTC. Translation: CASKKREGQETQYF.

This rearrangement joins TRBV7-2 to TRBJ2-7; D ambiguous. Trimming stripped 4 bases from V and 3 bases from J, with 16 bases between. The CDR3 sequence is 15 residues long. Per the germline V gene, CDR1 is SGHTA and CDR2 is FQGNSA. CDR3 in DNA: TGTGCCAGCAGCTCCGGGCCCCCTTCTTTCTACGAGCAGTACTTC. Amino acids: CASSSGPPSFYEQYF. The full variable domain, with the rest looked up from reference TRBV7-2 and TRBJ2-7, is GAGVSQSPSNKVTEKGKDVELRCDPISGHTALYWYRQSLGQGLEFLIYFQGNSAPDKSGLPSDRFSAERTGGSVSTLTIQRTQQEDSAVYLCASSSGPPSFYEQYFGPGTRLTVT.

This clonotype was counted between two and nine times. The genes are TRBV7-2 and TRBJ2-7; D tentatively reads TRBD1 or TRBD2 (6 bases each). The germline gives CDR1 SGHTA, CDR2 FQGNSA. The CDR3 extends over 16 amino acids. The V and J ends lost 1 base and 3 bases respectively, with 16 bases between them. The CDR3 loop is CASSLEGGSGVYEQYF. The CDR3 DNA sequence: TGTGCCAGCAGCTTAGAGGGGGGATCGGGGGTCTACGAGCAGTACTTC.

This chain joins TRBV7-2 and TRBJ2-7; 7 bases agree with TRBD2. The V gene's germline CDR1 is SGHTA and CDR2 FQGNSA. This CDR3 comprises 14 residues. The J segment lost 3 bases and the V segment lost 3 bases, leaving 5 bases of the junction unmatched. In nucleotides, the CDR3 is TGTGCCAGCAGCTTTAGCGGGTCTTTCTACGAGCAGTACTTC. This gives the protein CASSFSGSFYEQYF.

This clonotype was seen a few times. The J gene is TRBJ1-6, the V gene TRBV6-6; tentative D call: TRBD1 (5 bases). Germline-derived CDR1 and CDR2 are MNHNY and SVGAGI (reference sequence). V lost 2 bases to trimming and J lost 10 bases, with 15 bases between them. The CDR3 spans 15 residues. CDR3 sequence: CASSYVPGGKSPLHF. As DNA, the CDR3 is TGTGCCAGCAGTTACGTGCCTGGGGGGAAGTCACCCCTCCACTTT.

The J gene is TRBJ2-7, the V gene TRBV7-2, with 8 positions matching TRBD1. Germline values: CDR1 SGHTA, CDR2 FQGNSA. The CDR3 has 13 residues. V shed 5 bases and J 4 bases; nucleotides not matched to a gene: 4. The CDR3 loop is CASSKGQDYEQYV. The CDR3 DNA follows: TGTGCCAGCAGCAAGGGACAGGATTACGAGCAGTACGTC.

This clonotype has more than one count but fewer than ten. The chain links TRBV9 to TRBJ2-5; 8 bases map to TRBD2. TRBJ2-1 explains the end of the DNA better; the J call may be wrong. The CDR3 runs to 13 residues. Germline V lookup: CDR1 SGDLS, CDR2 YYNGEE. CDR3 sequence reads: CASSGGLAYEQFF. In nucleotides, the CDR3 is TGTGCCAGCAGCGGTGGACTAGCATATGAGCAGTTCTTC.

This clonotype was counted only a few times. This chain uses TRBV5-1 with TRBJ2-4; maybe TRBD1 (5 bases). Trimming stripped 0 bases from V and 7 bases from J, with 14 bases between. The CDR3 has 15 residues. The germline CDR1 and CDR2 sequences are SGHRS and YFSETQ. CDR3 DNA: TGCGCCAGCAGCTTGGATAGGGGTGGGCTTAACATTCAGTACTTC. Translating gives CASSLDRGGLNIQYF. Filled out from reference TRBV5-1 and TRBJ2-4, the complete variable domain reads KAGVTQTPRYLIKTRGQQVTLSCSPISGHRSVSWYQQTPGQGLQFLFEYFSETQRNKGNFPGRFSGRQFSNSRSEMNVSTLELGDSALYLCASSLDRGGLNIQYFGAGTRLSVL.

The J gene is TRBJ1-6, the V gene TRBV18; D is uncertain. The CDR3 runs 13 residues. V dropped 3 bases and J dropped 13 bases, with 13 bases sitting between them. Germline V gene lookup returns CDR1 KGHSH and CDR2 LQKENI. The CDR3 DNA reads TGTGCCAGCTCACCGAGGCGGGCCGGGCCCCTCCACTTT. This translates into CASSPRRAGPLHF.

CDR3 region: CASSIDRPEFNEQFF. The CDR3 nucleotides read TGTGCCAGTAGTATAGATCGCCCTGAGTTCAATGAGCAGTTCTTC. The chain has TRBV19 and TRBJ2-1; no reliable D call. V dropped 0 bases and J dropped 6 bases, with 12 bases sitting between them. This CDR3 has 15 amino acids. Germline values: CDR1 LNHDA, CDR2 SQIVND (reference sequence).

The rearrangement links TRBV30 to TRBJ1-6; D call uncertain. Germline-derived CDR1 and CDR2 are GTSNPN and SVGIG (reference sequence). The CDR3 spans 13 residues. Trimming took off 4 bases at V and 8 bases at J, with 12 bases between the two ends. The CDR3 is CAWTGRIDSPLHF. The DNA of the CDR3 is TGTGCCTGGACTGGACGGATTGATTCACCCCTCCACTTT.

This clonotype showed up just a few times. CDR3 DNA sequence: TGTGCCAGCAGGGAACAGGCGAACACCGGGGAGCTGTTTTTT. Amino acids: CASREQANTGELFF. The chain joins TRBV2 to TRBJ2-2; a weak D match, TRBD1 (5 bases). The CDR3 runs 14 residues. Germline lookup yields CDR1 SNHLY and CDR2 FYNNEI. V was clipped by 6 bases and J by 0 bases, with 8 bases between them.

A word on this clonotype: An end of the junction does not agree with germline; a read error may underlie this. The rearrangement uses TRBV7-2 and TRBJ1-4; D unresolved. Germline V CDR1 and CDR2: SGHTA, FQGNSA. The CDR3 covers 15 residues. The CDR3 region has the DNA TGTGCCAGCAGCTTAGGAGGTGGATCTAATGAAAAACCGTTTTTT. This encodes CASSLGGGSNEKPFF.

The rearrangement links TRBV18 to TRBJ2-1; TRBD2 agrees at 8 bases. V was pared by 0 bases and J by 4 bases, with 5 bases of the junction left unmatched. Germline V gives CDR1 KGHSH, CDR2 LQKENI. The CDR3 sequence is 16 residues long. The DNA for the CDR3 is TGTGCCAGCTCACCACCGGGCGGGAGGCCTTACAATGAGCAGTTCTTC. This sequence encodes CASSPPGGRPYNEQFF.

The chain is built from TRBV4-1 and TRBJ2-2; possibly TRBD1 for D (7 bases). CDR3 length: 19 residues. V lost 3 bases and J lost 4, with 24 bases in between. Germline V gene lookup returns CDR1 MGHRA and CDR2 YSYEKL. The CDR3 DNA is TGCGCCAGCAGCCAGAGGGGGCGGGACAGCCTTTCGCGCACCGGGGAGCTGTTTTTT. Protein product: CASSQRGRDSLSRTGELFF.